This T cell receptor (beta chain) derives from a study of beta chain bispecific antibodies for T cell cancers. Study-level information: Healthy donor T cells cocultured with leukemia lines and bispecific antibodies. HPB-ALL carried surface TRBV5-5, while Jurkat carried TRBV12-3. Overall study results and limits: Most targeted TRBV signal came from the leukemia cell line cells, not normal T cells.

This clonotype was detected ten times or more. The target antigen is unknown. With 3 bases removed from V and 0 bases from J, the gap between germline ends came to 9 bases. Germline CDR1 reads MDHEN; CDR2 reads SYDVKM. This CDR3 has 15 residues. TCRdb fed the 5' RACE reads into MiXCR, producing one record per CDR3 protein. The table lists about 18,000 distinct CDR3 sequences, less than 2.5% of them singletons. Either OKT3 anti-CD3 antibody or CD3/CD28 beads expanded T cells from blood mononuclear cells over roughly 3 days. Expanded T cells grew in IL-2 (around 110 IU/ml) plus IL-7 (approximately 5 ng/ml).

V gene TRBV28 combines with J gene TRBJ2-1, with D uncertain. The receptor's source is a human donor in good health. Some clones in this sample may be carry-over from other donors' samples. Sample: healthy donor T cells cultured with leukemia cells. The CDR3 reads CASSFFTSSYNEQFF. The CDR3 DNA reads TGTGCCAGCAGTTTTTTTACAAGCTCCTACAATGAGCAGTTCTTC.